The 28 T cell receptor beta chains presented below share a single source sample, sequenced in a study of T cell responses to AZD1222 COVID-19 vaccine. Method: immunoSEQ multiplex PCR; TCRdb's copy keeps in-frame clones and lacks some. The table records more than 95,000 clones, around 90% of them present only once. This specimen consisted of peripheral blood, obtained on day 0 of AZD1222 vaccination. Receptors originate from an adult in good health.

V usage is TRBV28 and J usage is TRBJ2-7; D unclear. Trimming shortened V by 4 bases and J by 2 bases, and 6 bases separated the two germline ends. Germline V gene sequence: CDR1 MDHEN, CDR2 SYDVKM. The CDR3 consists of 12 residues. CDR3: CASSYWTYEQYF. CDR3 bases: TGTGCCAGCAGTTACTGGACCTACGAGCAGTACTTC.

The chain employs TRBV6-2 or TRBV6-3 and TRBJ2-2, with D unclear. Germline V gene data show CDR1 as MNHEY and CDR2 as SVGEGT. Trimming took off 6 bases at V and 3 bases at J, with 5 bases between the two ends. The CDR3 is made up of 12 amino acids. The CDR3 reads CASSIYTGELFF. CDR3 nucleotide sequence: TGTGCCAGCAGCATATACACCGGGGAGCTGTTTTTT.

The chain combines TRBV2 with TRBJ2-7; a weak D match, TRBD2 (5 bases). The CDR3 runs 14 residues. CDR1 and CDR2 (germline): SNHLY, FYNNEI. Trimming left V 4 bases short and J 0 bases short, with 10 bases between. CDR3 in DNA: TGTGCCAGCAGTGGAGAGCGGCTCTCCTACGAGCAGTACTTC. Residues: CASSGERLSYEQYF.

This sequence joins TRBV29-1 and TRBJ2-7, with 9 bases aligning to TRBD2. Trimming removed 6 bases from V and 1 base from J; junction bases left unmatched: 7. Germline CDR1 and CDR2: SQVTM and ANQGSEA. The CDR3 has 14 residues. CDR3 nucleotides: TGCAGCGTCGCGGGGGGGATGGGGTCCTACGAGCAGTACTTC. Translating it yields CSVAGGMGSYEQYF.

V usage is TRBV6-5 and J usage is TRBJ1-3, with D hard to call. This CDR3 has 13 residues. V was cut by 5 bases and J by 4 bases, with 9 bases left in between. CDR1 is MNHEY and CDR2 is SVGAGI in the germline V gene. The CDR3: CASSLERGNTIYF. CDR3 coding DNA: TGTGCCAGCAGTCTGGAGCGAGGAAACACCATATATTTT.

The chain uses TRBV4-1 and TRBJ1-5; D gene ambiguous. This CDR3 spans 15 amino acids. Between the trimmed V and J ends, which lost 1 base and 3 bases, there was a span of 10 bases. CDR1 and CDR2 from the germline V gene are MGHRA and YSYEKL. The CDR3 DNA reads TGCGCCAGCAGCCAAGCACCAGAAAACAATCAGCCCCAGCATTTT. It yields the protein CASSQAPENNQPQHF.

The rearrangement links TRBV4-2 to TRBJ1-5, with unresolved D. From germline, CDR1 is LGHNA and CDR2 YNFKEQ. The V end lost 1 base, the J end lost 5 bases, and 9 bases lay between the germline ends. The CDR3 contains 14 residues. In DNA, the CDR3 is TGTGCCAGCAGCCAAGTGGGGAGGGATCAGCCCCAGCATTTT. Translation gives CASSQVGRDQPQHF.

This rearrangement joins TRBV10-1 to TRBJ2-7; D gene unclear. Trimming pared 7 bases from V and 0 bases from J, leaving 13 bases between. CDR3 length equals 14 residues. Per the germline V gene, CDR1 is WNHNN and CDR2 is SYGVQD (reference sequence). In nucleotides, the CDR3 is TGCGCCAGCACCGACGGCCTGAGCTCCTACGAGCAGTACTTC. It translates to CASTDGLSSYEQYF.

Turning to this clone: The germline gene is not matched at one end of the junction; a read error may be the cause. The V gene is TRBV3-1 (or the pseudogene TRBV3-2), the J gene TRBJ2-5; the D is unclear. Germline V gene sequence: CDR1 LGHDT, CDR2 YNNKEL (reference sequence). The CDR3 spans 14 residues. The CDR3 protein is CASNQGPPHETQYF. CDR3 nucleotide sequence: TGTGCCAGCAACCAAGGGCCTCCCCACGAGACCCAGTACTTC.

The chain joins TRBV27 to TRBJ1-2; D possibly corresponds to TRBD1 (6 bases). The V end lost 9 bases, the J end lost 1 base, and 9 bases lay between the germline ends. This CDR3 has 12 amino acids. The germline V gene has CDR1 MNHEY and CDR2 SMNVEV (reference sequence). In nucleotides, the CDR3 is TGTGCCAGAGGGGGGCGTAACTATGGCTACACCTTC. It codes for CARGGRNYGYTF.

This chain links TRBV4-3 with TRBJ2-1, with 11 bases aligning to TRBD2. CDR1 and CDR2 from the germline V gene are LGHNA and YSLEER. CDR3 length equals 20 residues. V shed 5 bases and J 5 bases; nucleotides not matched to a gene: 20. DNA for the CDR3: TGCGCCAGCAGCTCAAGGAGGGGGCAGATAGCGGGAGGGGAGGACAATGAGCAGTTCTTC. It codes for CASSSRRGQIAGGEDNEQFF.

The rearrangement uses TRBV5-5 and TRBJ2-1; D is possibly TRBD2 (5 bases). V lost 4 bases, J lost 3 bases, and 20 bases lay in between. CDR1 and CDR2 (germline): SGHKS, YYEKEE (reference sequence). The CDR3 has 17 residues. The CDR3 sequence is CASSRTFRVEGYNEQFF. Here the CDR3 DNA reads TGTGCCAGCAGCCGTACGTTTAGGGTCGAGGGCTACAATGAGCAGTTCTTC.

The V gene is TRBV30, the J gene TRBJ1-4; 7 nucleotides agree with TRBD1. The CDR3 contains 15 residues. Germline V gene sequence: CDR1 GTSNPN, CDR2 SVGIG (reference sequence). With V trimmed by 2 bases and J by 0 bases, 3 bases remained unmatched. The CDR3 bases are TGTGCCTGGAGTACGGGACAGTCAACTAATGAAAAACTGTTTTTT. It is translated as CAWSTGQSTNEKLFF.

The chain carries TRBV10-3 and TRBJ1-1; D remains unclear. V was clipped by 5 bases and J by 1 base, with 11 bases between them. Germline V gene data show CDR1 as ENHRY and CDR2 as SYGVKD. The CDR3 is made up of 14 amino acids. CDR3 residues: CAISQSGKNTEAFF. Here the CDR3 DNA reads TGTGCCATCAGTCAATCCGGGAAGAACACTGAAGCTTTCTTT.

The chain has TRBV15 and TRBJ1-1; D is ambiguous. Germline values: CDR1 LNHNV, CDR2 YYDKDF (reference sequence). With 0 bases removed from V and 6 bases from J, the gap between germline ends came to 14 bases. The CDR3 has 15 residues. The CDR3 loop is CATSRDEFGRPEAFF. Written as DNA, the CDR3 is TGTGCCACCAGCAGAGACGAATTTGGTCGGCCTGAAGCTTTCTTT.

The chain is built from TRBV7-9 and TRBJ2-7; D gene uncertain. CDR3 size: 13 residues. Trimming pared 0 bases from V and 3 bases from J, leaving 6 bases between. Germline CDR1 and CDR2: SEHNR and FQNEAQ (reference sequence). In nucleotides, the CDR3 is TGTGCCAGCAGCTTAGCCCGAAACTACGAGCAGTACTTC. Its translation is CASSLARNYEQYF. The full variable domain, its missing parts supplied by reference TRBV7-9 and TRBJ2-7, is DTGVSQNPRHKITKRGQNVTFRCDPISEHNRLYWYRQTLGQGPEFLTYFQNEAQLEKSRLLSDRFSAERPKGSFSTLEIQRTEQGDSAMYLCASSLARNYEQYFGPGTRLTVT.

In DNA, the CDR3 is TGTGCCAGCAGCTTGGCGGGGTTGTCGGGGGAGACCCAGTACTTC. This translates into CASSLAGLSGETQYF. The chain links TRBV5-6 to TRBJ2-5; D possibly corresponds to TRBD2 (5 bases). Germline assignment: CDR1 SGHDT and CDR2 YYEEEE. The germline V and J ends were trimmed by 0 bases and 5 bases, with 14 bases remaining between them. CDR3 size: 15 residues.

In DNA form, the CDR3 reads TGTGCCAGCAGCTTAGGGGGCGAGCGGGGATACGAGCAGTACTTC. Translating it yields CASSLGGERGYEQYF. V gene TRBV11-3 combines with J gene TRBJ2-7, with 7 bases that match TRBD2. The germline gives CDR1 SGHNT, CDR2 YENEEA. The junction had 7 bases not matched to a gene; V was cut back by 1 base and J by 4 bases. The CDR3 runs to 15 residues.

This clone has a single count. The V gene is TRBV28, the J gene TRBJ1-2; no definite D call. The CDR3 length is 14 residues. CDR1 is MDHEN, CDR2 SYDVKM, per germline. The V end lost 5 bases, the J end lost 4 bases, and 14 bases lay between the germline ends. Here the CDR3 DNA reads TGTGCCAGCAGTCCCCGGCATAGGCTCTATGGCTACACCTTC. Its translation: CASSPRHRLYGYTF.

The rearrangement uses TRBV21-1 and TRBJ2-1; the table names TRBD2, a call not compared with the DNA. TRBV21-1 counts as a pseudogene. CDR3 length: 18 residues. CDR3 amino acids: CASSKVGRGEPSYNEQFF. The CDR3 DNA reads TGTGCCAGCAGCAAAGTAGGTCGCGGGGAACCCTCCTACAATGAGCAGTTCTTC.

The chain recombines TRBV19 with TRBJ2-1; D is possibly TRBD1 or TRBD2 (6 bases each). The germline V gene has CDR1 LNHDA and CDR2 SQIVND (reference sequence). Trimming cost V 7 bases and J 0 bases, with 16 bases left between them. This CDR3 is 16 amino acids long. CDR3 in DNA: TGTGCCAGTACTCCTTTAAGGGGGGCCTCCTACAATGAGCAGTTCTTC. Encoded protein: CASTPLRGASYNEQFF.

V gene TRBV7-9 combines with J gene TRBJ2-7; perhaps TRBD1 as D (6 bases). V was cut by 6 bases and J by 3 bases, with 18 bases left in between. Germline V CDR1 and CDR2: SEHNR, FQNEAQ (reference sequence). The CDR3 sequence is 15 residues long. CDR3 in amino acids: CASSTQGEPSYEQYF. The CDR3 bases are TGTGCCAGCAGTACACAGGGAGAGCCAAGCTACGAGCAGTACTTC.

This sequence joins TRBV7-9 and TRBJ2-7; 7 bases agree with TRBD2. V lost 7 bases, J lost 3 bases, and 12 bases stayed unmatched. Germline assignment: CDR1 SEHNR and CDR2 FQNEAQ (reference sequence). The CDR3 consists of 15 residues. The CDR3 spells CASTRDGLGHYEQYF. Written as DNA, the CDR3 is TGTGCCAGCACCCGCGACGGACTAGGCCACTACGAGCAGTACTTC.

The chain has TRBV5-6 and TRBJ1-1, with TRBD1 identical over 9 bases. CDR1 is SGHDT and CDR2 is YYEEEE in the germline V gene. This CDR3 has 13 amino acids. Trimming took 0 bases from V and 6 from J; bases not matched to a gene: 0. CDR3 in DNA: TGTGCCAGCAGCTTGGGGACAGGGGCTGAAGCTTTCTTT. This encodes CASSLGTGAEAFF. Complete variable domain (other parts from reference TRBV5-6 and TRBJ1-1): DAGVTQSPTHLIKTRGQQVTLRCSPKSGHDTVSWYQQALGQGPQFIFQYYEEEERQRGNFPDRFSGHQFPNYSSELNVNALLLGDSALYLCASSLGTGAEAFFGQGTRLTVV.

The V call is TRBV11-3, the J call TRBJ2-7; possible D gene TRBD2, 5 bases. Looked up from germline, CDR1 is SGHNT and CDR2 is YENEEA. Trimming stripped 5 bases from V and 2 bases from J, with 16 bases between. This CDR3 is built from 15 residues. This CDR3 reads CASSPKEGSTYEQYF. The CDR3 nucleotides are TGTGCCAGCAGCCCTAAAGAGGGTTCTACCTACGAGCAGTACTTC.

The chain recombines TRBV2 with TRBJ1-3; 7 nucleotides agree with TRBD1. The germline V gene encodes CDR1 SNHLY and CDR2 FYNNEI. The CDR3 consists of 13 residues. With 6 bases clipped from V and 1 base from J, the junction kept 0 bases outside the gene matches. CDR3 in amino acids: CASSRGSGNTIYF. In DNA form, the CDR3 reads TGTGCCAGCAGCAGGGGGTCTGGAAACACCATATATTTT.

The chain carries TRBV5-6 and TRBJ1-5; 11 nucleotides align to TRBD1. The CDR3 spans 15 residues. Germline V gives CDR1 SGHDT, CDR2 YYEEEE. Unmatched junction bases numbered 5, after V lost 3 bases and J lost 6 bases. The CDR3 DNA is TGTGCCAGCAGCTATGGGACAGGGGGAAGTCAGCCCCAGCATTTT. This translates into CASSYGTGGSQPQHF.

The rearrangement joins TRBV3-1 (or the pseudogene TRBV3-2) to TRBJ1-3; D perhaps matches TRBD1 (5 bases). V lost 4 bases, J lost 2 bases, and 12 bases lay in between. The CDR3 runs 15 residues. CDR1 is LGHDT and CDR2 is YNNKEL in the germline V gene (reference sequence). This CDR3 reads CASSPGRNPGNTIYF. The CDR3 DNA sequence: TGTGCCAGCAGCCCGGGACGGAATCCTGGAAACACCATATATTTT.